This TCR beta chain was sequenced in a study of cytomegalovirus exposure and HLA in healthy donors. Notes on the study in general: The study recorded fewer than 200 TCR beta chains that were cytomegalovirus-associated.

In the case of this clone: Its antigen is currently unknown.

The assay was immunoSEQ multiplex PCR, and TCRdb's table has in-frame clones only and misses some. This sample has under 300,000 clones, with roughly 89% found just once. The donors were part of the validation cohort, which consisted of over a hundred subjects and was separate from the first cohort of under 750 subjects. The TCR comes from a woman between 18 and 30 years old in good health and CMV-seronegative. The source material was PBMCs.

The CDR3 here is CASSYQTGEITEAFF. The CDR3 nucleotides are TGTGCCAGCAGCTACCAGACAGGGGAAATCACTGAAGCTTTCTTT. This chain joins TRBV7-6 and TRBJ1-1; 8 nucleotides line up with TRBD1. CDR3 size: 15 residues. With V trimmed by 4 bases and J by 4 bases, 8 bases remained unmatched. Germline V gene sequence: CDR1 SGHVS, CDR2 FNYEAQ.